Listed below are T cell receptor beta chains from one sample, sequenced in a study of shared clonotypes between healthy human individuals. Data came from immunoSEQ multiplex PCR; TCRdb stores just in-frame clones and leaves some out. The sample includes 450,000 to 650,000 clones, roughly 72% of them seen just once. What was sequenced was PBMCs. Receptors were obtained from a woman between 40 and 50 years old in good health. Some clones in this sample may be carry-over from other donors' samples. Each CDR3 is given with its conserved first and last residue. A D gene is named only where the DNA matches it firmly. The listing skips clone size in some rows; elsewhere it reads once, few, many or a size class.

d_call	v_call	clone_size	j_call	cdr3_aa	cdr3_nt
NA	TRBV9	few	TRBJ2-6	CASSTRRLPHSGANVLTF	TGTGCCAGCAGCACCCGACGACTCCCCCACTCTGGGGCCAACGTCCTGACTTTC
NA	TRBV5-6	few	TRBJ2-7	CASSLRGFGYEQYF	TGTGCCAGCAGCTTGCGGGGGTTTGGTTACGAGCAGTACTTC
NA	TRBV11-3	few	TRBJ1-1	CASSLGGFNTEAFF	TGTGCCAGCAGCTTAGGGGGGTTCAACACTGAAGCTTTCTTT
NA	TRBV4-1	NA	TRBJ2-5	CASSQERDGPQETQYF	TGCGCCAGCAGCCAAGAGCGGGACGGGCCCCAAGAGACCCAGTACTTC
NA	TRBV7-9	NA	TRBJ1-4	CASSLGTAGGGKLFF	TGTGCCAGCAGCTTAGGGACGGCGGGAGGTGGAAAACTGTTTTTT
NA	TRBV25-1	NA	TRBJ2-7	CASSGQTNPYEQYF	TGTGCCAGCAGTGGGCAGACCAATCCCTACGAGCAGTACTTC
TRBD2	TRBV5-6	NA	TRBJ2-1	CASSSGSREGLGQFF	TGTGCCAGCAGCTCGGGGAGCCGGGAGGGCCTCGGGCAGTTCTTC
NA	TRBV11-2	NA	TRBJ1-1	CASSLGLAENTEAFF	TGTGCCAGCAGCTTGGGACTAGCTGAGAACACTGAAGCTTTCTTT
TRBD1	TRBV29-1	many	TRBJ2-5	CSAETGSGETQYF	TGCAGCGCCGAGACAGGGAGCGGTGAGACCCAGTACTTC
NA	TRBV6-5	NA	TRBJ2-2	CASSYGAGWTGELFF	TGTGCCAGCAGTTACGGGGCGGGGTGGACCGGGGAGCTGTTTTTT
NA	TRBV6-6	NA	TRBJ2-2	CASSTIPGTTGELFF	TGTGCCAGCAGTACTATCCCGGGGACCACCGGGGAGCTGTTTTTT
TRBD2	TRBV9	NA	TRBJ2-1	CASSPRENEQFF	TGTGCCAGCAGCCCGCGGGAGAATGAGCAGTTCTTC
NA	TRBV10-3	NA	TRBJ2-2	CAISVLAPKTGELFF	TGTGCCATCAGTGTACTAGCCCCGAAAACCGGGGAGCTGTTTTTT
NA	TRBV30	NA	TRBJ2-5	CAWCPMGETQYF	TGTGCCTGGTGCCCCATGGGAGAGACCCAGTACTTC
NA	TRBV18	NA	TRBJ1-2	CASSPARQPVYGYTF	TGTGCCAGCTCACCAGCGCGACAGCCAGTCTATGGCTACACCTTC
TRBD2	TRBV6-6	NA	TRBJ2-7	CASSYEVTSGSQQYF	TGTGCCAGCAGTTACGAAGTGACTAGCGGGAGTCAGCAGTACTTC
NA	TRBV20-1	NA	TRBJ1-1	CSARPSEAFF	TGCAGTGCTAGGCCTTCTGAAGCTTTCTTT
NA	TRBV4-1	few	TRBJ1-1	CASRRGVNTEAFF	TGCGCCAGCAGGCGGGGGGTGAACACTGAAGCTTTCTTT
TRBD2	TRBV7-3	NA	TRBJ2-7	CASSLTGGSSYEQYF	TGTGCCAGCAGCTTAACTGGCGGGAGCTCCTACGAGCAGTACTTC
TRBD1	TRBV4-1	NA	TRBJ2-7	CASSQATGYYEQYF	TGCGCCAGCAGCCAAGCGACAGGGTATTACGAGCAGTACTTC
TRBD2	TRBV4-1	NA	TRBJ2-3	CASSQPWTSGSVDTQYF	TGCGCCAGCAGCCAGCCATGGACTAGCGGGAGCGTGGATACGCAGTATTTT
TRBD1	TRBV5-1	NA	TRBJ2-2	CASSFTGGTGELFF	TGCGCCAGCAGTTTTACAGGGGGCACCGGGGAGCTGTTTTTT
NA	TRBV28	NA	TRBJ1-2	CASSLHPVQANYGYTF	TGTGCCAGCAGTTTACATCCAGTCCAAGCTAACTATGGCTACACCTTC
NA	TRBV6-5	few	TRBJ1-5	CASSPGPHQPQHF	TGTGCCAGCAGTCCCGGGCCCCATCAGCCCCAGCATTTT
NA	TRBV28	once	TRBJ1-2	CASSLNRQAGYTF	TGTGCCAGCAGCCTCAACCGGCAGGCGGGCTACACCTTC
TRBD2	TRBV7-2	NA	TRBJ2-7	CASSSSGDWREQYF	TGTGCCAGCAGCTCTAGCGGGGATTGGAGGGAGCAGTACTTC
NA	TRBV14	NA	TRBJ1-2	CASSQVTGSNSGYTF	TGTGCCAGCAGCCAAGTGACGGGGTCAAACTCTGGCTACACCTTC
TRBD2	TRBV6-4	NA	TRBJ2-1	CASSSDGTAGDEQFF	TGTGCCAGCAGTAGTGACGGAACCGCGGGGGATGAGCAGTTCTTC